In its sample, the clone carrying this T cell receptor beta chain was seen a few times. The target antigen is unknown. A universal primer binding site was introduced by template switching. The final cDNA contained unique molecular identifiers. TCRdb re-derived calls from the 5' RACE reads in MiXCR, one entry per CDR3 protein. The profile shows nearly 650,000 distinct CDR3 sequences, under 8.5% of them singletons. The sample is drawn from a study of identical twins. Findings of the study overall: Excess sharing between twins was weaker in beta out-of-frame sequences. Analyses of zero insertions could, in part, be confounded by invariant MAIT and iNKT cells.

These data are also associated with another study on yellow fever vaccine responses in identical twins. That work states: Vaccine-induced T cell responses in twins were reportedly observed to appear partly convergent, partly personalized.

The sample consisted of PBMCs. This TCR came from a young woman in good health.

The CDR3 DNA reads TGTGCCAGCAGCCCGAGAGTGGGTAGCTCCTACGAGCAGTACTTC. Amino acids: CASSPRVGSSYEQYF. J is TRBJ2-7 and V is TRBV11-1; unclear D gene. The V end lost 5 bases, the J end lost 0 bases, and 14 bases lay between the germline ends. The germline V gene has CDR1 SGHAT and CDR2 FQDESV (reference sequence). The CDR3 has 15 amino acids.